These T cell receptor beta chains were read from a single sample in a study of cytomegalovirus exposure and HLA in healthy donors. The repertoire was sequenced with immunoSEQ multiplex PCR; TCRdb's copy has only in-frame clones and lacks some. In all, the sample yields approximately 150,000 clones. Sequencing input: PBMCs. Every receptor here comes from a male donor in good health and CMV-seronegative. The CDR3 runs from the conserved cysteine through the conserved F or W. A D gene is named only where the DNA matches it firmly.

j_gene	v_gene	d_gene	CDR3aa	CDR3nt
TRBJ2-5	TRBV7-6	TRBD2	CASSRLAGTTQYF	TGTGCCAGCAGCAGACTAGCGGGGACGACCCAGTACTTC
TRBJ2-1	TRBV15	-	CATSRERAGEQFF	TGTGCCACCAGCAGAGAGAGAGCGGGTGAGCAGTTCTTC
TRBJ1-5	TRBV4-3	-	CASSQDRGAVQPQHF	TGCGCCAGCAGCCAAGACAGGGGCGCTGTTCAGCCCCAGCATTTT
TRBJ1-1	TRBV7-9	-	CASSLGQLNMNTEAFF	TGTGCCAGCAGCCTAGGACAGCTTAACATGAACACTGAAGCTTTCTTT
TRBJ1-4	TRBV30	TRBD1	CAWSVGTGTNEKLFF	TGTGCCTGGAGTGTCGGGACAGGGACTAATGAAAAACTGTTTTTT
TRBJ2-7	TRBV29-1	-	CSVVSTGRTYEQYF	TGCAGCGTTGTAAGTACAGGGCGAACCTACGAGCAGTACTTC
TRBJ1-1	TRBV6-1	-	CASSPENTEAFF	TGTGCCAGCAGCCCAGAGAACACTGAAGCTTTCTTT
TRBJ2-3	TRBV28	TRBD2	CASSLLAGGRDTQYF	TGTGCCAGCAGTTTACTAGCGGGGGGCCGGGATACGCAGTATTTT
TRBJ1-1	TRBV6-5	-	CAAYRERWTEAFF	TGTGCCGCGTACAGGGAAAGATGGACTGAAGCTTTCTTT
TRBJ2-5	TRBV5-1	-	CASSLNGRGETQYF	TGCGCCAGCAGCTTGAACGGGAGAGGTGAGACCCAGTACTTC
TRBJ1-1	TRBV29-1	-	CSVTYANTEAFF	TGCAGCGTTACATACGCGAACACTGAAGCTTTCTTT
TRBJ1-1	TRBV6-1	-	CASSEFRGMNTEAFF	TGTGCCAGCAGTGAATTCAGGGGAATGAACACTGAAGCTTTCTTT
TRBJ1-1	TRBV18	-	CASSPQGDEAFF	TGTGCCAGCTCACCACAGGGAGATGAAGCTTTCTTT
TRBJ1-3	TRBV4-3	TRBD1	CASSQGAGGSGNTIYF	TGCGCCAGCAGCCAAGGGGCAGGGGGCTCTGGAAACACCATATATTTT
TRBJ2-6	TRBV30	-	CAWNTGIQGKWSGANVLTF	TGTGCCTGGAATACAGGGATACAGGGCAAGTGGTCTGGGGCCAACGTCCTGACTTTC
TRBJ1-2	TRBV6-4	TRBD1	CASSPDRGPYGYTF	TGTGCCAGCAGTCCTGACAGGGGGCCCTATGGCTACACCTTC
TRBJ1-2	TRBV4-2	-	CASSQDEIVTSGYTF	TGTGCCAGCAGCCAAGATGAGATTGTTACTAGCGGCTACACCTTC
TRBJ1-5	TRBV5-1	-	CASSLDANQPQHF	TGCGCCAGCAGCTTGGATGCGAATCAGCCCCAGCATTTT
TRBJ1-4	TRBV6-5	-	CASSPTRTNEKLFF	TGTGCCAGCAGTCCCACTAGAACTAATGAAAAACTGTTTTTT
TRBJ2-5	TRBV5-1	-	CASSLNGDSWETQYF	TGCGCCAGCAGCCTCAACGGGGATTCGTGGGAGACCCAGTACTTC
TRBJ2-7	TRBV28	-	CASSIIYEQYF	TGTGCCAGCAGTATAATCTACGAGCAGTACTTC
TRBJ2-5	TRBV30	TRBD1	CACPTGETQYF	TGTGCCTGCCCGACAGGGGAGACCCAGTACTTC
TRBJ1-3	TRBV18	TRBD1	CASSPRTGSDSGNTIYF	TGTGCCAGCTCACCACGGACAGGGTCAGACTCTGGAAACACCATATATTTT
TRBJ1-1	TRBV7-9	TRBD1	CASSYRGDEAFF	TGTGCCAGCAGCTACAGGGGCGATGAAGCTTTCTTT
TRBJ1-5	TRBV7-8	-	CASSLAHRDQPQHF	TGTGCCAGCAGCTTAGCCCACCGCGATCAGCCCCAGCATTTT
TRBJ2-5	TRBV27	-	CASSFLSTQGEETQYF	TGTGCCAGCAGTTTCCTCAGTACACAGGGTGAAGAGACCCAGTACTTC
TRBJ1-5	TRBV18	-	CASSPNRNQPQHF	TGTGCCAGCTCACCAAACAGAAATCAGCCCCAGCATTTT
TRBJ2-5	TRBV28	-	CASSLWRQETQYF	TGTGCCAGCAGTTTATGGAGGCAAGAGACCCAGTACTTC
TRBJ2-1	TRBV30	TRBD2	CAWSVPLAASYNEQFF	TGTGCCTGGAGTGTCCCCCTAGCGGCTTCCTACAATGAGCAGTTCTTC
TRBJ1-4	TRBV19	TRBD1	CASSSLGTGVEKLFF	TGTGCCAGTAGTTCCCTCGGGACAGGGGTGGAAAAACTGTTTTTT
TRBJ2-3	TRBV27	TRBD2	CASSFSTSGTDTQYF	TGTGCCAGCAGTTTCTCAACTAGCGGCACAGATACGCAGTATTTT
TRBJ2-1	TRBV6-1	TRBD2	CASSLLANYNEQFF	TGTGCCAGCAGTCTACTAGCGAACTACAATGAGCAGTTCTTC
TRBJ2-7	TRBV6-1	TRBD2	CASSALTSGRGNEQYF	TGTGCCAGCAGTGCCCTGACTAGCGGGAGAGGGAACGAGCAGTACTTC
TRBJ2-1	TRBV6-5	TRBD1	CASSPIGQGFEQFF	TGTGCCAGCAGTCCGATTGGACAGGGATTTGAGCAGTTCTTC
TRBJ1-2	TRBV19	TRBD1	CASSIRQGTGYTF	TGTGCCAGTAGTATAAGACAGGGCACTGGCTACACCTTC
TRBJ2-7	TRBV5-6	TRBD2	CASSGTSGRVVKEQYF	TGTGCCAGCAGCGGGACTAGCGGTCGGGTTGTGAAAGAGCAGTACTTC
TRBJ2-5	TRBV7-9	-	CASSLALASRETQYF	TGTGCCAGCAGCCTCGCCTTGGCTTCGAGGGAGACCCAGTACTTC
TRBJ1-1	TRBV25-1	-	CASTHGGSEALF	TGTGCCAGCACCCATGGCGGGTCTGAAGCTCTCTTT